These T cell receptor beta chains were read from a single sample in a study of shared clonotypes between healthy human individuals. The protocol was immunoSEQ multiplex PCR, while the TCRdb copy is restricted to in-frame clones and leaves out a portion. The sample has roughly 200,000 clones, around 63% seen once; the top ten hold roughly 10%. What was sequenced was memory CD4+ T cells sorted from blood. These receptors all come from a man aged 25 to 40 in good health. CDR3s include the opening cysteine and the closing phenylalanine or tryptophan. A D gene is named only where the DNA matches it firmly. Some rows have no size entry. The others give once, few or many, or a class for an expanded clone.

j_call clone_size v_call d_call cdr3_nt cdr3_aa
TRBJ2-5 few TRBV10-3 TRBD1 TGTGCCATCAGGGGACAGGGGGAGACCCAGTACTTC CAIRGQGETQYF
TRBJ1-1 . TRBV25-1 . TGTGCCAGCAGTCGGACAGCATCTTTGGGAGCTTTCTTT CASSRTASLGAFF
TRBJ1-5 . TRBV7-9 . TGTGCCAGCCAGGGATCTTATAGCAATCAGCCCCAGCATTTT CASQGSYSNQPQHF
TRBJ2-7 . TRBV7-8 . TGTGCCAGCAGCTTACCAGGGTTCATCGACGAGCAGTACTTC CASSLPGFIDEQYF
TRBJ1-1 . TRBV29-1 . TGCAGCGTTGGTTCAACCGCGGGGACTGAAGCTTTCTTT CSVGSTAGTEAFF
TRBJ2-3 . TRBV5-5 . TGTGCCAGCAGCCTGACGGACAGACCAGATACGCAGTATTTT CASSLTDRPDTQYF
TRBJ2-5 . TRBV10-3 TRBD2 TGTGCCATCAGTGAGGCGACCGGGACTAGCCAGGAGACCCAGTACTTC CAISEATGTSQETQYF
TRBJ2-3 . TRBV6-5 . TGTGCCAGCAGTTACTCCGGGACAGATACGCAGTATTTT CASSYSGTDTQYF
TRBJ2-5 . TRBV4-2 . TGTGCCAGCAGCCAAATACGCGGGCCCCAAGAGACCCAGTACTTC CASSQIRGPQETQYF
TRBJ1-2 . TRBV2 . TGTGCCAGCAGTGCGGGCCCAGCTGACACCTTC CASSAGPADTF
TRBJ1-1 . TRBV28 TRBD1 TGTGCCAGCAGTTTAGGTGGGGCAGGGGGAACTGAAGCTTTCTTT CASSLGGAGGTEAFF
TRBJ2-3 . TRBV7-2 . TGTGCCAGCAGCTCCTTAGGAATTGCCACAGATACGCAGTATTTT CASSSLGIATDTQYF
TRBJ1-1 . TRBV25-1 . TGTGCCAGCAGTGCCCCGGGGGGCGTTTACACTGAAGCTTTCTTT CASSAPGGVYTEAFF
TRBJ2-2 . TRBV18 . TGTGCCAGCTCACCCTCGACTCACAAGCCCTCGAACACCGGGGAGCTGTTTTTT CASSPSTHKPSNTGELFF
TRBJ2-7 . TRBV7-9 . TGTGCCAGCAGCTTACAGCTCATGAGGGGCGACGAGCAGTACTTC CASSLQLMRGDEQYF
TRBJ1-4 . TRBV7-2 TRBD1 TGTGCCAGCAGCTTAGGCCGGCAGGGGGCTGGAAAACTGTTTTTT CASSLGRQGAGKLFF
TRBJ2-1 many TRBV2 . TGTGCCAGCAGTGTTATTCTGGGCGGGAATGAGCAGTTCTTC CASSVILGGNEQFF
TRBJ2-2 many TRBV11-2 TRBD2 TGTGCCAGCAGCACCCGCGGGGGCGGGGAGCTGTTTTTT CASSTRGGGELFF
TRBJ1-1 few TRBV29-1 . TGCAGCGTTGCCCCCGGTTGGGGGATGAACACTGAAGCTTTCTTT CSVAPGWGMNTEAFF
TRBJ2-6 few TRBV28 TRBD1 TGTGCCAGCAGTTCGGGACAGGGCTCTGGGGCCAACGTCCTGACTTTC CASSSGQGSGANVLTF
TRBJ2-7 . TRBV14 . TGTGCCAGCAGCCCCGGAGTACTTGGACGGTACGAGCAGTACTTC CASSPGVLGRYEQYF
TRBJ1-2 once TRBV28 . TGTGCCAGCAGTTTCGGAATTCACAGGGTTGGCTACACCTTC CASSFGIHRVGYTF
TRBJ2-3 once TRBV4-2 TRBD2 TGTGCCAGCAGCCAAGACTCGGGACTAGCGGGGGCCCTAAGCACAGATACGCAGTATTTT CASSQDSGLAGALSTDTQYF
TRBJ2-1 . TRBV6-4 TRBD2 TGTGCCAGCAGTGACGGGACTAGCGGTTACAATGAGCAGTTCTTC CASSDGTSGYNEQFF
TRBJ2-5 few TRBV2 TRBD2 TGTGCCAGCAGTCCATTAGCGGGAGGTTCGGGTGAGACCCAGTACTTC CASSPLAGGSGETQYF
TRBJ2-2 . TRBV7-2 . TGTGCCAGCAGCTCCGACAGAAGGAACACCGGGGAGCTGTTTTTT CASSSDRRNTGELFF
TRBJ2-1 . TRBV7-8 . TGTGCCAGCACCTCCCACGGGACCCATCTTAATGAGCAGTTCTTC CASTSHGTHLNEQFF
TRBJ1-1 . TRBV10-3 . TGTGCCATCAGTGAGATCCAGGGGACTGAAGCTTTCTTT CAISEIQGTEAFF
TRBJ1-2 . TRBV7-9 . TGTGCCAGCAGCTTCGATGATCCAGGGGTATATGGCTACACCTTC CASSFDDPGVYGYTF
TRBJ2-7 . TRBV7-8 . TGTGCCAGCAGCTCTGTGGGAGGATATACCTACGAGCAGTACTTC CASSSVGGYTYEQYF
TRBJ1-2 . TRBV7-2 . TGTGCCAGCAGCTTACTGGCGGAGAGCTATGGCTACACCTTC CASSLLAESYGYTF
TRBJ2-5 . TRBV5-5 . TGTGCCAGCAGCTTGGTTTACAGGGAAGAGACCCAGTACTTC CASSLVYREETQYF
TRBJ2-7 . TRBV15 TRBD1 TGTGCCACCAGCAGGGGGACAGGTTACGAACTAGAGCAGTACTTC CATSRGTGYELEQYF
TRBJ2-7 . TRBV5-4 TRBD1 TGTGCCAGCAGCCCCCGGGACAGGGGGCAAAAGCAGTACTTC CASSPRDRGQKQYF
TRBJ1-5 . TRBV11-2 . TGTGCCAGCAGCTTAGGGGGTTCAGGGGACATACATCAGCCCCAGCATTTT CASSLGGSGDIHQPQHF
TRBJ2-7 . TRBV7-8 . TGTGCCAGCAGCGCAGGGACATTGAGCTCCTACGAGCAGTACTTC CASSAGTLSSYEQYF
TRBJ2-7 . TRBV5-1 TRBD2 TGCGCCAGCAGCCCATTACTAGCGGGAGGGCCGAACGAGCAGTACTTC CASSPLLAGGPNEQYF
TRBJ2-7 . TRBV4-2 . TGTGCCAGCAGCCAGAGGGCCAGGACCGAGCAGTACTTC CASSQRARTEQYF
TRBJ2-5 once TRBV7-2 . TGTGCCAGCAGAACTAACCGGGACTTTAGGGGCGGAGAGACCCAGTACTTC CASRTNRDFRGGETQYF
TRBJ2-5 . TRBV7-2 TRBD2 TGTGCCAGCAGCCCTAGCGGGAGAGAGACCCAGTACTTC CASSPSGRETQYF
TRBJ1-3 . TRBV18 . TGTGCCAGCTCACCCCGGGCGGACAGCCTCAAGGGAAACACCATATATTTT CASSPRADSLKGNTIYF
TRBJ2-1 . TRBV7-9 . TGTGCCAGCAGCCCCATGGGACTTCCTTACGATGAGCAGTTCTTC CASSPMGLPYDEQFF
TRBJ1-2 . TRBV6-1 . TGTGCCAGCAGAGTATACTATGGCTACACCTTC CASRVYYGYTF
TRBJ1-2 . TRBV6-1 . TGTGCCAGCACTCCCGGGCTTAACTATGGCTACACCTTC CASTPGLNYGYTF
TRBJ2-3 . TRBV27 . TGTGCCAGCAGTTTTGCCGGTCCAGATACGCAGTATTTT CASSFAGPDTQYF
TRBJ2-3 . TRBV7-3 TRBD2 TGTGCCAGCAGCTTAGGCGGGAGGCCGAGAGATACGCAGTATTTT CASSLGGRPRDTQYF
TRBJ2-5 many TRBV28 . TGTGCCAGCAGTCCCCCAGGGCGGGGGACCCAGTACTTC CASSPPGRGTQYF
TRBJ2-3 . TRBV18 . TGTGCCAGCTCACCCCAAAGGTTGGGGACGGGCACAGATACGCAGTATTTT CASSPQRLGTGTDTQYF
TRBJ2-7 . TRBV11-2 . TGTGCCAGCAGCTTAGTGGCTAAGGACGAGCAGTACTTC CASSLVAKDEQYF
TRBJ2-7 . TRBV7-2 . TGTGCCAGCAGCTACGGGCACTCCTACGAGCAGTACTTC CASSYGHSYEQYF
TRBJ2-3 few TRBV11-3 TRBD2 TGTGCCAGCAGCTTGGGGACTAGCGGCACAGATACGCAGTATTTT CASSLGTSGTDTQYF
TRBJ2-4 . TRBV29-1 . TGCAGCGCCGACGGGGCGGGGAAAAACATTCAGTACTTC CSADGAGKNIQYF
TRBJ2-2 . TRBV28 . TGTGCCAGCAGTTTATCGGCCCTAGGACGAAACACCGGGGAGCTGTTTTTT CASSLSALGRNTGELFF
TRBJ1-2 . TRBV6-5 . TGTGCCAGCAGTTACAATCCGGACGTAGGACTTGGCTACACCTTC CASSYNPDVGLGYTF